The 7 T cell receptor beta chains listed next were all sequenced from one sample in a study of tumor-infiltrating lymphocytes in glioblastoma multiforme. Multiple V-beta primers and a C-beta primer amplified TCRB from RNA. TCRdb analysed the multiplex PCR reads with MiXCR anew, one entry per CDR3 protein. The top ten hold almost 40% of the sample, which has roughly 10,000 distinct CDR3 sequences, approximately 71% seen once. Input material: brain tumor tissue. These receptors all stem from a male donor with glioblastoma.

Worth noting for this clonotype: This could be a read error, since a much larger clone is one nucleotide away. The chain is built from TRBV18 and TRBJ1-1; 9 bases fit TRBD1. The length of the CDR3 is 16 residues. CDR1 and CDR2 (germline): KGHSH, LQKENI. The CDR3 DNA follows: TGTGCCAGCTTACCACCGGGACAGGGACTGAACACTGAAGCTTTCTTT. This encodes CASLPPGQGLNTEAFF.

The table lists this clonotype with a count of one. At one of its ends the junction is not consistent with the germline gene, which may arise from a read error. V usage is TRBV6-1 and J usage is TRBJ2-2; D assignment may be TRBD1 or TRBD2 (5 bases each). Germline CDR1 and CDR2: MNHNS and SASEGT. CDR3 size: 13 residues. This CDR3 reads CASSEARDGELFF. In DNA form, the CDR3 reads TGTGCCAGCAGTGAAGCCCGGGACGGGGAGCTGTTTTTC.

The CDR3 reads CSAAGTGGKKTQYF. The CDR3 nucleotides are TGCAGTGCCGCAGGGACAGGGGGAAAAAAGACCCAGTACTTC. The genes are TRBV20-1 and TRBJ2-5; 11 bases match TRBD1. Per the germline V gene, CDR1 is DFQATT and CDR2 is SNEGSKA (reference sequence). V shed 6 bases and J 6 bases; nucleotides not matched to a gene: 9. The CDR3 consists of 14 residues.

The V and J genes are TRBV11-2 and TRBJ2-1, with D possibly being TRBD2 (6 bases). The CDR3 loop spans 18 amino acids. Trimming took 1 base from V and 1 from J, leaving 17 bases between them. Germline lookup yields CDR1 SGHAT and CDR2 FQNNGV. The CDR3 loop reads CASSLVSGGKGSYNEQFF. Written as DNA, the CDR3 is TGTGCCAGCAGCTTAGTTTCTGGCGGGAAGGGTTCCTACAATGAGCAGTTCTTC.

Concerning this clonotype itself: A read error may produce the germline difference seen at one junction end. This sequence joins TRBV5-5 and TRBJ1-4; D not resolved. Per germline, CDR1 SGHKS and CDR2 YYEKEE (reference sequence). The CDR3 contains 14 residues. CDR3 sequence reads: CTSNLTATNEKLFF. The CDR3 region has the DNA TGTACCAGCAACTTAACCGCAACTAATGAAAAACTGTTTTTT. Drawing the rest from reference TRBV5-5 and TRBJ1-4, the complete variable domain is DAGVTQSPTHLIKTRGQQVTLRCSPISGHKSVSWYQQVLGQGPQFIFQYYEKEERGRGNFPDRFSARQFPNYSSELNVNALLLGDSALYLCTSNLTATNEKLFFGSGTQLSVL.

The chain recombines TRBV11-2 with TRBJ2-7; tentatively, D is TRBD2 (5 bases). The CDR3 covers 15 residues. In germline, CDR1 is SGHAT, CDR2 FQNNGV. As DNA, the CDR3 is TGTGCCAGAAGCTTCTCTAGCCTAGCACAATACGAGCAGTACGTC. Amino acid sequence: CARSFSSLAQYEQYV.

V and J are TRBV7-9 and TRBJ1-1, with a weak D call TRBD1 (5 bases). Per germline, CDR1 SEHNR and CDR2 FQNEAQ (reference sequence). V was shortened by 3 bases and J by 3 bases, with 14 bases between the two germline ends. The CDR3 consists of 15 residues. As DNA, the CDR3 is TGTGCCAGCAGCTTCCCGAATCCGGGGCACACTGAAGCTTTCTTT. Translation: CASSFPNPGHTEAFF. Complete variable domain (other parts from reference TRBV7-9 and TRBJ1-1): DTGVSQNPRHKITKRGQNVTFRCDPISEHNRLYWYRQTLGQGPEFLTYFQNEAQLEKSRLLSDRFSAERPKGSFSTLEIQRTEQGDSAMYLCASSFPNPGHTEAFFGQGTRLTVV.